The 23 T cell receptor beta chains below were found in one sample sequenced in a study of blood T cell repertoires in COVID-19. Data came from immunoSEQ multiplex PCR; TCRdb stores just in-frame clones and leaves some out. The sample lists 110,000 or so clones, 77% occurring once. Sequencing was done on a sample of peripheral blood. These receptors were obtained from a human donor in a cohort sampled during active COVID-19.

The rearrangement links TRBV30 to TRBJ1-5; 10 nucleotides agree with TRBD1. The CDR3 totals 17 residues. Unmatched junction bases numbered 7, after V lost 2 bases and J lost 0 bases. CDR1 and CDR2 from the germline V gene are GTSNPN and SVGIG (reference sequence). The CDR3 sequence: CAWSLWDRGGSNQPQHF. CDR3 in DNA: TGTGCCTGGAGTCTTTGGGACAGGGGAGGTAGCAATCAGCCCCAGCATTTT.

This CDR3 is CASSFTGGTDTQYF. The CDR3 coding sequence is TGTGCCAGCAGCTTCACGGGGGGCACAGATACGCAGTATTTT. The genes are TRBV11-2 and TRBJ2-3; possibly TRBD2 for D (6 bases). Germline values: CDR1 SGHAT, CDR2 FQNNGV. This CDR3 region has 14 residues. V gave up 3 bases and J gave up 1 base, with 8 bases separating them.

The chain carries TRBV4-2 and TRBJ2-1, with TRBD2 identical over 11 bases. The CDR3 is 16 residues long. Unmatched junction bases numbered 9, after V lost 4 bases and J lost 7 bases. Germline CDR1 reads LGHNA; CDR2 reads YNFKEQ. CDR3 bases: TGTGCCAGCAGCCGCGGGGTAGCGGGAGGGCCGAATGAGCAGTTCTTC. Amino acid sequence: CASSRGVAGGPNEQFF.

The sample holds a few counts of this clone. The chain couples TRBV4-1 to TRBJ2-7; 7 nucleotides line up with TRBD2. CDR1 and CDR2 (germline): MGHRA, YSYEKL. V lost 4 bases to trimming and J lost 7 bases; unmatched junction nucleotides: 10. The CDR3 has 14 residues. The CDR3 sequence: CASSLGLVGREQYF. The DNA of the CDR3 is TGCGCCAGCAGCCTCGGACTAGTGGGTCGTGAGCAGTACTTC.

The V gene is TRBV19, the J gene TRBJ1-5; D gene unclear. CDR1 is LNHDA, CDR2 SQIVND, per germline (reference sequence). The V end was cut by 1 base, the J end by 5 bases, with 6 bases between. The CDR3 covers 13 residues. The CDR3 region is CASSIVRDQPQHF. The CDR3 DNA follows: TGTGCCAGTAGTATAGTAAGAGATCAGCCCCAGCATTTT.

The J gene is TRBJ2-7, the V gene TRBV4-1; TRBD2 is a possible D gene (5 bases). The CDR3 length is 14 residues. The germline CDR1 and CDR2 sequences are MGHRA and YSYEKL. Deletions cut 0 bases from V and 1 base from J, with 7 bases between. As DNA, the CDR3 is TGCGCCAGCAGCCAAGAACTAGTATCCTACGAGCAGTACTTC. It is translated as CASSQELVSYEQYF.

V usage is TRBV5-4 and J usage is TRBJ2-7, with D possibly TRBD1 on 6 matching bases. V shed 4 bases and J shed 3 bases, with 8 bases lying between them. Germline assignment: CDR1 SGHNT and CDR2 YYREEE (reference sequence). The CDR3 loop spans 12 amino acids. The chain's CDR3 is CASSVGHYEQYF. The CDR3 DNA reads as TGTGCCAGCAGCGTGGGACACTACGAGCAGTACTTC. Full variable domain (rest looked up from reference TRBV5-4 and TRBJ2-7): ETGVTQSPTHLIKTRGQQVTLRCSSQSGHNTVSWYQQALGQGPQFIFQYYREEENGRGNFPPRFSGLQFPNYSSELNVNALELDDSALYLCASSVGHYEQYFGPGTRLTVT.

This rearrangement joins TRBV28 to TRBJ2-7; 15 bases agree with TRBD2. The V segment lost 7 bases and the J segment 0 bases; nucleotides outside the gene matches: 4. Germline V CDR1 and CDR2: MDHEN, SYDVKM. The CDR3 length is 16 residues. The CDR3 coding sequence is TGTGCCAGCATCGGACTAGCGGGAGGGATCTCCTACGAGCAGTACTTC. Amino acids: CASIGLAGGISYEQYF.

The chain joins TRBV6-5 to TRBJ2-6; no clear D gene. In germline, CDR1 is MNHEY, CDR2 SVGAGI. V lost 4 bases and J 0 bases, leaving 4 bases between the germline ends. The CDR3 is 14 residues long. The CDR3 nucleotides are TGTGCCAGCAGTTCCCTCTCTGGGGCCAACGTCCTGACTTTC. The encoded protein is CASSSLSGANVLTF.

The chain joins TRBV11-3 to TRBJ2-7; 7 positions match TRBD1. CDR3 length: 14 residues. After removal of 4 bases from V and 4 bases from J, the junction contained 7 bases not matched to a gene. Germline CDR1 SGHNT, CDR2 YENEEA. The CDR3 protein is CASSSGQGDYEQYF. The DNA for the CDR3 is TGTGCCAGCAGCTCCGGCCAGGGGGATTACGAGCAGTACTTC.

The CDR3: CASSVDGTRPYEQYF. The CDR3 nucleotides read TGTGCCAGCAGCGTAGACGGGACAAGACCCTACGAGCAGTACTTC. This sequence joins TRBV9 and TRBJ2-7, with D possibly matching TRBD1 (6 bases). Trimming removed 0 bases at V and 2 bases at J, with 12 bases between. The CDR3 has 15 residues. CDR1 is SGDLS and CDR2 is YYNGEE in the germline V gene. Looking up the rest from reference TRBV9 and TRBJ2-7 gives the full variable domain: DSGVTQTPKHLITATGQRVTLRCSPRSGDLSVYWYQQSLDQGLQFLIQYYNGEERAKGNILERFSAQQFPDLHSELNLSSLELGDSALYFCASSVDGTRPYEQYFGPGTRLTVT.

The V call is TRBV6-1, the J call TRBJ1-4, with a possible D match to TRBD1 (5 bases). The V and J ends lost 2 bases and 10 bases respectively, with 17 bases between them. The CDR3 has 15 residues. The germline V gene encodes CDR1 MNHNS and CDR2 SASEGT. The CDR3 coding sequence is TGTGCCAGCAGTGAATACGGCAGGGAGGGAGGAAAACTGTTTTTT. Encoded protein: CASSEYGREGGKLFF.

This chain uses TRBV5-6 with TRBJ1-2, with D possibly being TRBD1 (5 bases). The CDR3 contains 16 residues. V dropped 7 bases and J dropped 0 bases, with 19 bases sitting between them. Germline V CDR1 and CDR2: SGHDT, YYEEEE. Here the CDR3 DNA reads TGTGCCAGCTTCACGGGTCACAGGTCCCCTAACTATGGCTACACCTTC. It codes for CASFTGHRSPNYGYTF.

The table lists this clone with a few counts. The CDR3, as DNA: TGTGCCAGTAGTACCCTAACCTACAAACTGTTTTTT. It yields the protein CASSTLTYKLFF. The V call is TRBV19, the J call TRBJ1-4; D not certain. The CDR3 has 12 residues. Trimming cost V 4 bases and J 11 bases, with 11 bases left between them. The germline gives CDR1 LNHDA, CDR2 SQIVND (reference sequence).

This clone was observed a handful of times. This chain connects TRBV11-2 to TRBJ1-1; D remains unclear. CDR1 is SGHAT, CDR2 FQNNGV, per germline. The CDR3 is 14 residues long. Trimming shortened V by 0 bases and J by 6 bases, and 11 bases separated the two germline ends. The CDR3 spells CASSLEGTGAEAFF. In nucleotides, the CDR3 is TGTGCCAGCAGCTTAGAGGGCACCGGCGCTGAAGCTTTCTTT.

This chain links TRBV7-8 with TRBJ2-7, with D possibly TRBD1 on 5 matching bases. V gave up 5 bases and J gave up 5 bases, with 22 bases separating them. This CDR3 spans 16 amino acids. From germline, CDR1 is SGHVS and CDR2 FQNEAQ. DNA of the CDR3: TGTGCCAGCAGCCCCGACCCCGAAGTCCAGGGCCACGAGCAGTACTTC. Amino acid sequence: CASSPDPEVQGHEQYF.

The sample holds one count of this clone. One end of the junction varies from germline; a read error may be responsible. This chain connects TRBV10-3 to TRBJ2-3; the D gene is possibly TRBD1 (6 bases). CDR1 ENHRY and CDR2 SYGVKD come from the germline V gene. The CDR3 spans 15 residues. In DNA, the CDR3 is TGTGCCCTCAGACCCCAGGGGCGAGCCACAGATACGCAGTATTTT. Encoded protein: CALRPQGRATDTQYF.

The chain combines TRBV28 with TRBJ2-5; 8 positions agree with TRBD2. The CDR3 spans 16 residues. CDR1 is MDHEN and CDR2 is SYDVKM in the germline V gene. Trimming removed 6 bases from V and 4 bases from J; junction bases left unmatched: 13. The CDR3 bases are TGTGCCAGCAGGCACCAAGCGGGAGTGGGGCTAGAGACCCAGTACTTC. It codes for CASRHQAGVGLETQYF. The full variable domain, in which reference TRBV28 and TRBJ2-5 provide the parts outside the CDR3, is DVKVTQSSRYLVKRTGEKVFLECVQDMDHENMFWYRQDPGLGLRLIYFSYDVKMKEKGDIPEGYSVSREKKERFSLILESASTNQTSMYLCASRHQAGVGLETQYFGPGTRLLVL.

The rearrangement uses TRBV13 and TRBJ1-1, with 7 bases matching TRBD1. J lost 4 bases, V lost 2 bases, and 7 bases had no gene match. Germline CDR1 PRHDT, CDR2 FYEKMQ (reference sequence). This CDR3 has 15 residues. CDR3 region: CASSLRQGMGTEAFF. CDR3 nucleotides: TGTGCCAGCAGCTTACGACAGGGAATGGGCACTGAAGCTTTCTTT.

The chain recombines TRBV3-1 (or the pseudogene TRBV3-2) with TRBJ2-1, with TRBD2 matching over 10 bases. V lost 4 bases and J lost 8; bases outside the gene matches: 20. This CDR3 comprises 19 residues. CDR1 is LGHDT, CDR2 YNNKEL, per germline (reference sequence). The CDR3 region has the DNA TGTGCCAGCAGCCGAGAGAGACCGGAGGCTAGCGGGAGCATCGATGAGCAGTTCTTC. This encodes CASSRERPEASGSIDEQFF.

CDR3 coding DNA: TGTGCCAGCAGTGGAGGTCCCGACTATGGCTACACCTTC. Translation gives CASSGGPDYGYTF. V gene TRBV2 combines with J gene TRBJ1-2; no reliable D call. Deletions cut 4 bases from V and 3 bases from J, with 9 bases between. This CDR3 comprises 13 residues. CDR1 SNHLY and CDR2 FYNNEI come from the germline V gene.

V is TRBV5-1 and J is TRBJ1-2; D is unclear. There are 13 residues in the CDR3. Trimming stripped 0 bases from V and 4 bases from J, with 7 bases between. CDR1 is SGHRS and CDR2 is YFSETQ in the germline V gene. The CDR3 is CASSLESSYGYTF. DNA of the CDR3: TGCGCCAGCAGCTTGGAATCATCCTATGGCTACACCTTC.

Of note for this clone: Other DNA sequences in the sample encode the same CDR3. The rearrangement links TRBV30 to TRBJ1-1, with unresolved D. Per the germline V gene, CDR1 is GTSNPN and CDR2 is SVGIG (reference sequence). V lost 3 bases and J lost 1, with 6 bases in between. The CDR3 has 12 amino acids. CDR3 loop: CAWRQENTEAFF. The CDR3 DNA reads as TGTGCCTGGAGACAAGAGAACACTGAAGCTTTCTTT.